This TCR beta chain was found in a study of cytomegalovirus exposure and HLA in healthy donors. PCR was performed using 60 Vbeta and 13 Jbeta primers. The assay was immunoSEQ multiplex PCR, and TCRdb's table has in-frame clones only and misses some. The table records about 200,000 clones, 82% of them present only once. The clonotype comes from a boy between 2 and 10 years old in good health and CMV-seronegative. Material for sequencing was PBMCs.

CDR3 sequence (DNA): TGCGCCAGCAGCTTGCCGGGCACAGATACGCAGTATTTT. This gives the protein CASSLPGTDTQYF. The chain links TRBV5-1 to TRBJ2-3; no firm D call. V was trimmed by 1 base and J by 1 base, leaving 4 bases between them. This CDR3 has 13 residues. Per the germline V gene, CDR1 is SGHRS and CDR2 is YFSETQ.